Listed below are T cell receptor beta chains from one sample, sequenced in a study of cytomegalovirus exposure and HLA in healthy donors. Repertoires were generated with immunoSEQ multiplex PCR, while TCRdb's copy carries only in-frame clones and drops some. The top ten clones hold less than 1% of a sample with about 170,000 clones, 76% of them seen once. The sequenced material came from PBMCs. These receptor sequences come from a female donor in good health and CMV-seronegative. The CDR3 runs from the conserved cysteine through the conserved F or W. The D gene is left open where the match is weak.

.	TRBV10-2	TRBJ2-3	CASSEMGMGHTDTQYF
.	TRBV11-3	TRBJ2-2	CASSGGGSGTGELFF
.	TRBV6-5	.	CASSRGPSSYEQYF
TRBD1	TRBV28	TRBJ1-4	CASSLFATGGGDEKLFF
.	TRBV4-2	TRBJ2-6	CASSLGLSSGANVLTF
.	TRBV28	TRBJ1-2	CATSGDLGYTF
TRBD1	TRBV7-8	TRBJ2-7	CASSLKEALGQGSRPNSYEQYF
.	TRBV27	TRBJ2-2	CASSFGTTNTGELFF
.	TRBV7-8	TRBJ1-6	CASSLIRNSPLHF
TRBD1	TRBV7-2	TRBJ1-2	CASSRDRGDYGYTF
TRBD1	TRBV28	TRBJ2-7	CASSSPTGWGYEQYF
.	TRBV18	.	CASSPRGQTYEQYF
TRBD1	TRBV18	TRBJ2-7	CASSPGQGLYYEQYF
.	TRBV7-3	TRBJ1-6	CASSLNPPRSRLNSPLHF
.	TRBV7-9	TRBJ2-3	CASSFELAADTQYF
TRBD2	TRBV7-3	TRBJ2-3	CASRRGGTSTDTQYF
.	TRBV29-1	TRBJ2-7	CSVVGSPYEQYF
TRBD1	TRBV4-3	TRBJ1-3	CASSQTGTENSGNTIYF
TRBD2	TRBV7-9	TRBJ2-3	CASSLGLATSTDTQYF
.	TRBV28	TRBJ2-7	CASSSTDPNSYEQYF
TRBD2	TRBV11-2	TRBJ2-4	CASSLIGLAIIQYF
.	TRBV28	TRBJ1-1	CASSLRAEAFF
.	TRBV20-1	TRBJ1-2	CSASPQNGYTF
.	TRBV19	TRBJ1-3	CASSDSPNRSSGNTIYF
.	TRBV5-1	TRBJ1-2	CASSLVGSGKPYSYYGYTF
.	TRBV4-2	TRBJ1-4	CASSPQEGRGEKLFF
TRBD1	TRBV30	TRBJ2-4	CAWSVQGKGASHF
TRBD1	TRBV28	TRBJ2-1	CASSYGGTGALFF
.	TRBV2	TRBJ1-2	CASRRNSYGYTF
TRBD2	TRBV9	TRBJ2-4	CASSQSGSDKNIQYF
.	TRBV19	TRBJ2-2	CASSPSSSDALRYTGELFF
TRBD2	TRBV5-1	TRBJ2-7	CASSLSGTFTYEQYF
.	TRBV7-2	TRBJ1-3	CASSPNGLLGNTIYF
.	TRBV27	TRBJ2-1	CASKYGGRYNEQFF
.	TRBV2	TRBJ1-1	CASGGWLGTEAFF
.	TRBV28	TRBJ1-2	CASKTIDGYTF
TRBD1	TRBV5-1	.	CASSFLRTGAYEQYF
TRBD1	TRBV5-4	TRBJ2-7	CASSRDSGEQYF
TRBD2	TRBV27	TRBJ2-7	CASSPTRLAGAHSYEQYF
.	TRBV21-1	TRBJ2-4	CASSKVVTGLVSAKNIQYF
TRBD1	TRBV19	TRBJ2-7	CASSTTGTGSYEQYF
TRBD1	TRBV5-4	TRBJ2-7	CASSLETGRSYEQYF
TRBD2	TRBV7-8	TRBJ2-7	CASSSIPWRGAYEQYF
.	TRBV6-5	TRBJ1-1	CASSYSQGSGTEAFF